This is a list of T cell receptor beta chains from one sample in a study of blood T cell repertoires in COVID-19. TCRdb's table, derived via immunoSEQ multiplex PCR, lists solely in-frame clones and lacks some. Found here are fewer than 55,000 clones, approximately 85% of them singletons; the top ten hold roughly 3%. Sequenced: peripheral blood. These receptors came from a man aged 50 or older with active COVID-19. CDR3s include the opening cysteine and the closing phenylalanine or tryptophan. The D gene is left open where the match is weak. The listing skips clone size in some rows; elsewhere it reads once, few, many or a size class.

v_gene,d_gene,abundance,j_gene,CDR3aa,CDR3nt
TRBV14,TRBD1,NA,TRBJ1-3,CASSQRTGRTAGNTIYF,TGTGCCAGCAGCCAAAGGACAGGGAGGACAGCTGGAAACACCATATATTTT
TRBV5-1,NA,NA,TRBJ1-5,CASSLDGGSHQPQHF,TGCGCCAGCAGCTTAGACGGGGGGAGTCATCAGCCCCAGCATTTT
TRBV5-1,TRBD1,NA,TRBJ1-1,CASSATGQNTEAFF,TGCGCCAGCAGCGCGACAGGGCAGAACACTGAAGCTTTCTTT
TRBV5-5,TRBD1,NA,TRBJ1-3,CASSLVQGRGNTIYF,TGTGCCAGCAGCTTGGTACAGGGGAGAGGAAACACCATATATTTT
TRBV7-2,TRBD1,once,TRBJ2-7,CASSLDKDRAYEQYF,TGTGCCAGCAGCTTAGATAAGGACAGGGCCTACGAGCAGTACTTC
TRBV5-1,NA,once,TRBJ2-3,CASSAVGQIGDTQYF,TGCGCCAGCAGCGCGGTCGGTCAGATAGGAGATACGCAGTATTTT
TRBV4-1,NA,NA,TRBJ1-1,CASSRVGRDSTEAFF,TGCGCCAGCAGCCGGGTTGGCCGGGACTCCACTGAAGCTTTCTTT
TRBV27,TRBD2,NA,TRBJ2-7,CASQASGGPYEQYF,TGTGCCAGCCAAGCTAGCGGGGGGCCCTACGAGCAGTACTTC
TRBV5-4,NA,NA,TRBJ2-1,CASSLAGFGVNEQFF,TGTGCCAGCAGCTTGGCTGGGTTCGGGGTCAATGAGCAGTTCTTC
TRBV6-2/TRBV6-3,NA,NA,TRBJ1-1,CASSYSIAASNLNTEAFF,TGTGCCAGCAGTTACTCAATAGCGGCCTCCAACCTGAACACTGAAGCTTTCTTT
TRBV3-1/TRBV3-2,NA,few,TRBJ2-7,CASSQMTGDYEQYF,TGTGCCAGCAGCCAAATGACAGGAGACTACGAGCAGTACTTC
TRBV7-2,TRBD1,once,TRBJ1-2,CASSLGQGENGYTF,TGTGCCAGCAGCTTAGGACAGGGCGAAAATGGCTACACCTTC
TRBV3-1/TRBV3-2,NA,NA,TRBJ1-1,CASSRTSGTPYTEAFF,TGTGCCAGCAGCCGAACATCCGGGACACCCTACACTGAAGCTTTCTTT
TRBV5-6,NA,NA,TRBJ1-1,CASSWGRVAEAFF,TGTGCCAGCAGCTGGGGCAGGGTGGCGGAAGCTTTCTTT
TRBV30,NA,NA,TRBJ1-6,CAWDSGTVNSPLHF,TGTGCCTGGGACAGCGGGACGGTGAATTCACCCCTCCACTTT
TRBV2,NA,NA,TRBJ1-1,CASSRGPANTEAFF,TGTGCCAGCAGCAGGGGACCGGCGAACACTGAAGCTTTCTTT
TRBV6-5,NA,NA,TRBJ1-1,CASTQGGDLGAEAFF,TGTGCCAGCACGCAGGGAGGGGACCTTGGCGCTGAAGCTTTCTTT
TRBV30,NA,NA,TRBJ1-1,CAWSVIQGAEAFF,TGTGCCTGGAGTGTAATCCAGGGCGCTGAAGCTTTCTTT
TRBV9,TRBD2,NA,TRBJ2-3,CASSVGGGWDTQYF,TGTGCCAGCAGCGTCGGGGGAGGGTGGGATACGCAGTATTTT
TRBV24-1,NA,NA,TRBJ2-2,CATSDFNGGRSTGELFF,TGTGCCACCAGTGATTTTAACGGGGGAAGGAGCACCGGGGAGCTGTTTTTT
TRBV16,NA,NA,TRBJ2-3,CASSQSARATDTQYF,TGTGCCAGCAGCCAATCGGCCAGGGCCACAGATACGCAGTATTTT
TRBV7-2,NA,once,TRBJ2-1,CASSLGYQYNEQFF,TGTGCCAGCAGCTTAGGATACCAGTACAATGAGCAGTTCTTC
TRBV6-5,NA,NA,TRBJ1-1,CASSYTGHHGNTEAFF,TGTGCCAGCAGTTACACCGGACACCACGGGAACACTGAAGCTTTCTTT
TRBV7-2,NA,NA,TRBJ2-7,CASSLALETYYEQYF,TGTGCCAGCAGCTTAGCGTTAGAAACCTACTACGAGCAGTACTTC
TRBV19,TRBD1,NA,TRBJ2-7,CASSESSRGPYEQYF,TGTGCCAGTAGTGAATCTTCCAGGGGGCCCTACGAGCAGTACTTC
TRBV19,TRBD2,NA,TRBJ2-1,CASSLTGLAGGPFYNEQFF,TGTGCCAGTAGTCTGACGGGACTAGCGGGAGGGCCCTTCTACAATGAGCAGTTCTTC
TRBV6-2/TRBV6-3,NA,NA,TRBJ2-7,CASSYALATGYDEQYF,TGTGCCAGCAGTTACGCGCTCGCCACAGGGTACGACGAGCAGTACTTC
TRBV11-2,NA,NA,TRBJ2-3,CASSLSGDTQYF,TGTGCCAGCAGCCTTTCCGGGGATACGCAGTATTTT
TRBV19,NA,once,TRBJ2-1,CASSPRYNEQFF,TGTGCCAGTAGCCCCCGTTACAATGAGCAGTTCTTC
TRBV14,TRBD2,NA,TRBJ2-3,CASSSVAGAIDTQYF,TGTGCCAGCAGCTCAGTCGCGGGAGCAATAGATACGCAGTATTTT
TRBV11-1,TRBD1,NA,TRBJ1-2,CASSASGQGINGYTF,TGTGCCAGCAGTGCCTCGGGACAGGGGATAAATGGCTACACCTTC
TRBV6-5,TRBD2,NA,TRBJ2-3,CASSLTSGDVDTQYF,TGTGCCAGCAGTTTGACTAGCGGGGATGTGGATACGCAGTATTTT
TRBV4-3,NA,NA,TRBJ1-1,CASSYTQLPGTEAFF,TGCGCCAGCAGCTACACCCAGCTCCCGGGCACTGAAGCTTTCTTT
TRBV11-3,TRBD1,NA,TRBJ1-1,CASSLEALGQPNTEAFF,TGTGCCAGCAGCTTAGAGGCTTTGGGACAGCCGAACACTGAAGCTTTCTTT
TRBV3-1/TRBV3-2,NA,NA,TRBJ2-5,CASSIRGETQYF,TGTGCCAGCAGCATTAGGGGAGAGACCCAGTACTTC
TRBV5-1,NA,NA,TRBJ1-5,CASSADSHQPQHF,TGCGCCAGCAGCGCCGACAGCCATCAGCCCCAGCATTTT
TRBV11-2,NA,NA,TRBJ1-6,CASSLGGVNSPLHF,TGTGCCAGCAGCTTAGGGGGGGTGAATTCACCCCTCCACTTT
TRBV19,TRBD2,NA,TRBJ2-3,CASATSGSTDTQYF,TGTGCCAGCGCGACTAGCGGGTCCACAGATACGCAGTATTTT
TRBV6-5,NA,NA,TRBJ2-2,CASISLSGTGELFF,TGTGCCAGCATAAGCCTCTCGGGCACCGGGGAGCTGTTTTTT
TRBV29-1,NA,once,TRBJ2-3,CSVGTGWGTDTQYF,TGCAGCGTAGGCACAGGGTGGGGCACAGATACGCAGTATTTT
TRBV19,NA,NA,TRBJ1-5,CASSNLNQPQHF,TGTGCCAGTAGTAATTTAAATCAGCCCCAGCATTTT
TRBV11-3,NA,NA,TRBJ2-3,CASSLDRLATDTQYF,TGTGCCAGCAGCTTAGATAGGCTAGCCACAGATACGCAGTATTTT
TRBV5-1,TRBD2,NA,TRBJ2-1,CASSFPDSTSGGGNEQFF,TGCGCCAGCAGCTTCCCAGACTCGACTAGCGGGGGGGGCAATGAGCAGTTCTTC
TRBV6-1,TRBD2,NA,TRBJ2-7,CASSEGGGRVYEQYF,TGTGCCAGCAGTGAAGGCGGGGGTCGAGTCTACGAGCAGTACTTC
TRBV2,NA,NA,TRBJ2-1,CASGAGSFDEQFF,TGTGCCAGCGGCGCGGGAAGTTTCGATGAGCAGTTCTTC
TRBV19,TRBD2,NA,TRBJ2-3,CASSITPGGPDTQYF,TGTGCCAGTAGTATAACGCCGGGGGGGCCAGATACGCAGTATTTT
TRBV19,NA,NA,TRBJ1-6,CASTERRGSYNSPLHF,TGTGCCAGTACAGAGAGGAGGGGCTCCTATAATTCACCCCTCCACTTT
TRBV5-5,TRBD2,once,TRBJ2-7,CASSLDAGGSYEQYF,TGTGCCAGCAGCTTGGATGCGGGGGGCTCCTACGAGCAGTACTTC
TRBV27,NA,NA,TRBJ1-1,CASSLWRNTEAFF,TGTGCCAGCAGTTTATGGAGGAACACTGAAGCTTTCTTT
TRBV19,NA,NA,TRBJ1-2,CATKTPSRGLANYGYTF,TGTGCCACCAAGACGCCATCACGAGGCCTAGCTAACTATGGCTACACCTTC
TRBV24-1,NA,NA,TRBJ1-4,CATQQRRYGKLFF,TGTGCCACCCAACAGAGGAGGTACGGAAAACTGTTTTTT
TRBV5-5,NA,once,TRBJ1-1,CASSLRGGRVNTEAFF,TGTGCCAGCAGCTTGCGGGGTGGTAGGGTGAACACTGAAGCTTTCTTT
TRBV11-2,TRBD2,NA,TRBJ2-5,CASSSGLAGGGQETQYF,TGTGCCAGCAGCTCCGGACTAGCGGGGGGAGGACAAGAGACCCAGTACTTC
TRBV4-3,NA,NA,TRBJ1-5,CASSQDTSQRNQPQHF,TGCGCCAGCAGCCAAGATACATCGCAGAGGAATCAGCCCCAGCATTTT
TRBV28,NA,NA,TRBJ2-7,CASSPQGTGEQYF,TGTGCCAGCAGTCCCCAAGGGACTGGGGAGCAGTACTTC